This TCR beta chain originates from a study of response to subunit inactivated influenza vaccine. MiXCR was run by TCRdb on the RT-PCR reads, yielding one entry per CDR3 protein. The sample contains 750,000 to 850,000 distinct CDR3 sequences, about 18% of which appear only once. Germline V CDR1 and CDR2: MNHNS, SASEGT. The germline V and J ends were trimmed by 6 bases and 0 bases, with 15 bases remaining between them. The CDR3 is made up of 16 amino acids. On this clonotype itself: Its antigen is undetermined.

Overall study results and limits: Authors suggested each seasonal flu vaccination may recruit only limited numbers of new T cells.

This material consisted of PBMCs from blood, taken about 5 days after vaccination. This chain joins TRBV6-1 and TRBJ2-1; D gene uncertain. The sequence derives from a man in his fifties or sixties who received an inactivated influenza vaccine. CDR3 bases: TGTGCCAGCAGAGATAACGGGTATAGCTCCTACAATGAGCAGTTCTTC. Its protein product is CASRDNGYSSYNEQFF.